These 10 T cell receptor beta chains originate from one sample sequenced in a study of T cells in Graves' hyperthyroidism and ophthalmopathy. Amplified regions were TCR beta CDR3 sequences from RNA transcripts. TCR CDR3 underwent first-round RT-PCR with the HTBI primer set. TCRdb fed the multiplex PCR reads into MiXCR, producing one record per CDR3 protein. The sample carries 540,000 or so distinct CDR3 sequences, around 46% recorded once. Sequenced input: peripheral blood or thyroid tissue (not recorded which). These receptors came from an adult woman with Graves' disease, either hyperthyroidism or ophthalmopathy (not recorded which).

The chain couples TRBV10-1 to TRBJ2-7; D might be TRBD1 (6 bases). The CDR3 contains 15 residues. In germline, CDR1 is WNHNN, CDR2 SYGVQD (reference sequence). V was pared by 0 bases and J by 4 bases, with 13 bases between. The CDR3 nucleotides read TGCGCCAGCAGTGAGTCGCGGCAGGGGTTATACGAGCAGTACTTC. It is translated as CASSESRQGLYEQYF.

The CDR3 protein is CASSERQQETQHF. CDR3 in DNA: TGTGCCAGCAGTGAAAGACAGCAAGAGACCCAGCATTTT. J is TRBJ1-5 and V is TRBV2; D possibly corresponds to TRBD1 (5 bases). Germline values: CDR1 SNHLY, CDR2 FYNNEI. The CDR3 has 13 residues. Between the trimmed V and J ends, which lost 2 bases and 11 bases, there was a span of 13 bases. Full variable domain (remainder filled in from reference TRBV2 and TRBJ1-5): EPEVTQTPSHQVTQMGQEVILRCVPISNHLYFYWYRQILGQKVEFLVSFYNNEISEKSEIFDDQFSVERPDGSNFTLKIRSTKLEDSAMYFCASSERQQETQHFGDGTRLSIL.

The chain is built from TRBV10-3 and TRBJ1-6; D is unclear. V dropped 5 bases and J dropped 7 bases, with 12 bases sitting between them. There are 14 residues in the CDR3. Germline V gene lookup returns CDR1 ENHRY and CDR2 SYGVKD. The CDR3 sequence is CAISLTDLNSPLHF. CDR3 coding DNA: TGTGCCATCAGTCTTACGGACTTAAATTCACCCCTCCACTTT.

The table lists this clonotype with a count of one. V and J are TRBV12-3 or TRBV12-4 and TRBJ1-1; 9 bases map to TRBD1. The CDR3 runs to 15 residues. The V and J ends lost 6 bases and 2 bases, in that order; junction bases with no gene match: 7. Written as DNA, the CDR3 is TGTGCCAGCAGGGGGTGGGGACAGGGAAACACTGAAGCTTTCTTT. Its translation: CASRGWGQGNTEAFF.

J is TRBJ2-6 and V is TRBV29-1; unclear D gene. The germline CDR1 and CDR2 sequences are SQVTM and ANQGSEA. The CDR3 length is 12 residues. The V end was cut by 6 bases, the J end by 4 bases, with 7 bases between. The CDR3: CSVKQGANVLTF. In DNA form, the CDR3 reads TGCAGCGTAAAACAGGGGGCCAACGTCCTGACTTTC. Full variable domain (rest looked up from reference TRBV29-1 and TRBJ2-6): SAVISQKPSRDICQRGTSLTIQCQVDSQVTMMFWYRQQPGQSLTLIATANQGSEATYESGFVIDKFPISRPNLTFSTLTVSNMSPEDSSIYLCSVKQGANVLTFGAGSRLTVL.

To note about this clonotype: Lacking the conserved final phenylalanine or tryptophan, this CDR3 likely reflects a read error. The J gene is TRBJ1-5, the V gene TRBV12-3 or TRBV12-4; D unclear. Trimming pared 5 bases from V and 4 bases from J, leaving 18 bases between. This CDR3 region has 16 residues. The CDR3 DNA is TGTGCCAGCAGTACAACTAGGCCCGCCCCGAATCAGCCCCAGCATTGT. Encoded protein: CASSTTRPAPNQPQHC.

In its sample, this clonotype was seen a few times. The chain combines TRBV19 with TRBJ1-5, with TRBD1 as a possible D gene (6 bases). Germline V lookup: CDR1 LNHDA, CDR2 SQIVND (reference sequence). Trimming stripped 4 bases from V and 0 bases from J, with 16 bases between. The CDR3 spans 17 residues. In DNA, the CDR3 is TGTGCCAGTAGTAAAGGGGGGGCTGGGTATAGCAATCAGCCCCAGCATTTT. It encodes CASSKGGAGYSNQPQHF.

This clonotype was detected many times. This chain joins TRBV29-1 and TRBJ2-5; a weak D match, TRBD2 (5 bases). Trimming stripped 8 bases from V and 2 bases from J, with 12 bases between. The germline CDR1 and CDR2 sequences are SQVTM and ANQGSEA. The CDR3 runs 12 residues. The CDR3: CSSGGGQETQYF. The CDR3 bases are TGCAGCTCAGGAGGAGGACAAGAGACCCAGTACTTC.

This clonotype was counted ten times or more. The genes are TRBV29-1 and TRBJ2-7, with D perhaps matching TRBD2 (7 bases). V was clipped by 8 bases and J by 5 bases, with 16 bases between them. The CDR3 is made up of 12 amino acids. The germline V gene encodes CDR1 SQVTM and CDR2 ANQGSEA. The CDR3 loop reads CSIPRGGNEQYF. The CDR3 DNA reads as TGCAGCATCCCAAGGGGGGGGAACGAGCAGTACTTC.

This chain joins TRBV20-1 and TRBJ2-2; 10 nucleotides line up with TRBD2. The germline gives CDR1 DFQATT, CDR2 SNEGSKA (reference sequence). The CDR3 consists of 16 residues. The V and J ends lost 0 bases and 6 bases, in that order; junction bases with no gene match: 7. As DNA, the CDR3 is TGCAGTGCTAGAGAGGGTAGCGGGAGGAGGGCCGGGGAGCTGTTTTTT. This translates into CSAREGSGRRAGELFF.